This T cell receptor (beta chain) came from a study of beta chain features in type 1 diabetes. In total, each donor contributed a single heparinised blood draw that averaged roughly 110 mL. Isolation of CD4+ naive, central memory, regulatory and stem cell-like memory cells was achieved by sorting via CD45RO/CCR7/CD25/CD127/CD95/CD27. Expressed TCRB transcripts were sequenced after all isolated RNA was converted to cDNA. Sequenced by immunoSEQ multiplex PCR; TCRdb stores in-frame clones only, minus some. The sample lists around 280,000 clones; under 8.5% were seen once. The ends were cut back, 2 bases at V and 5 bases at J, with 4 bases in the middle. The CDR3 extends over 12 amino acids. Germline CDR1 and CDR2: ENHRY and SYGVKD.

The origin of this receptor is a woman between 18 and 29 years old in good health. This chain links TRBV10-3 with TRBJ1-5; D is unresolved. Sequenced material: central memory CD4+ T cells from blood. This CDR3 reads CAISELDQPQHF. The DNA for the CDR3 is TGTGCCATCAGTGAGCTTGATCAGCCCCAGCATTTT.